This T cell receptor beta chain is from a study of metastatic and nonmetastatic thyroid tumors. About the study: Patients with malignant and benign thyroid disease provided blood and tumor or nodule tissue, whose repertoires were compared. General study findings and limits: Reportedly, malignant thyroid tumors had significantly higher TCR beta diversity than benign nodules, in blood and tumor.

Patients were all untreated before their thyroid surgery. With MiXCR, TCRdb called clones anew from the PCR reads. The sample includes tens of thousands of clones, around 20% of them seen just once. V shed 0 bases, J shed 3 bases, and the junction held 13 bases outside the gene matches. The length of the CDR3 is 18 residues. Per the germline V gene, CDR1 is MGHRA and CDR2 is YSYEKL. The table lists this clone with many counts. Its antigen is currently unknown. This chain joins TRBV4-1 and TRBJ2-5; 7 bases agree with TRBD2. Sequencing was done on a sample of blood. The clonotype was recovered from a male donor with papillary thyroid cancer or a benign thyroid nodule (not recorded which). Some clones in this sample may be carry-over from other donors' samples. The CDR3: CASSQDREAQLTEETQYF. In DNA form, the CDR3 reads TGCGCCAGCAGCCAAGACCGGGAGGCCCAGTTAACGGAAGAGACCCAGTACTTC.